The 10 T cell receptor beta chains presented below share a single source sample, sequenced in a study of T-cell memory formation after mild COVID-19. MiXCR, applied by TCRdb to the 5' RACE reads, yields one record per CDR3 protein. The table has 400,000 to 500,000 distinct CDR3 sequences, under 20% seen once; the top ten hold around a fifth. The specimen sequenced was PBMCs or a T cell subset sorted from them (not recorded which). The receptors originated from a man aged 18 to 30 who had mild COVID-19 (a few samples of this study predate the infection). Cell type and time point are not known.

For the CDR3, the DNA is TGTGCCAGCTCACTCACCCCCCTGGGTGAGCAGTTCTTC. Translated, it gives CASSLTPLGEQFF. The V and J genes are TRBV18 and TRBJ2-1; D remains unclear. CDR3 length: 13 amino acids. V dropped 4 bases and J dropped 9 bases, with 13 bases sitting between them. Germline CDR1 KGHSH, CDR2 LQKENI.

This clonotype was seen only a few times. The chain joins TRBV6-5 to TRBJ2-3; 8 bases are shared with TRBD2. The germline V gene encodes CDR1 MNHEY and CDR2 SVGAGI. This CDR3 is 15 amino acids long. J was trimmed by 4 bases and V by 5 bases; bases with no gene match: 8. The CDR3 loop reads CASSDPTSAPDTQYF. The CDR3 DNA sequence: TGTGCCAGCAGTGACCCGACTAGCGCCCCAGATACGCAGTATTTT.

This clonotype was observed at least ten times. The chain links TRBV12-3 or TRBV12-4 to TRBJ1-1; 7 bases map to TRBD1. The CDR3 sequence is 13 residues long. With 3 bases clipped from V and 4 bases from J, the junction kept 2 bases outside the gene matches. The CDR3 protein is CASSFDRATEAFF. The CDR3 coding sequence is TGTGCCAGCAGTTTCGACAGGGCCACTGAAGCTTTCTTT.

V is TRBV5-1 and J is TRBJ1-6; D not certain. The CDR3 is 14 residues long. Trimming removed 6 bases from V and 4 bases from J, with 11 bases in between. CDR1 is SGHRS, CDR2 YFSETQ, per germline. The CDR3 protein is CASTSEGYNSPLHF. CDR3 bases: TGCGCCAGCACTTCGGAGGGTTATAATTCACCCCTCCACTTT.

This chain links TRBV20-1 with TRBJ2-6, with unresolved D. The CDR3 loop spans 14 amino acids. Germline V gene lookup returns CDR1 DFQATT and CDR2 SNEGSKA (reference sequence). The ends were cut back, 0 bases at V and 4 bases at J, with 7 bases in the middle. The DNA of the CDR3 is TGCAGTGCTAGAGATCGATCCGGGGCCAACGTCCTGACTTTC. Its protein product is CSARDRSGANVLTF.

This clonotype has more than one count but fewer than ten. The J gene is TRBJ2-4, the V gene TRBV7-2; D possibly corresponds to TRBD2 (6 bases). The germline CDR1 and CDR2 sequences are SGHTA and FQGNSA. This CDR3 has 14 amino acids. The ends were cut back, 3 bases at V and 9 bases at J, with 15 bases in the middle. CDR3 amino acids: CASSFAEGEAIQYF. The CDR3 nucleotides are TGTGCCAGCAGCTTCGCTGAAGGGGAGGCCATTCAGTACTTC.

Only a few counts were recorded for this clonotype. The CDR3 sequence is CASSGREMSNQPQHF. The CDR3 DNA reads TGTGCCAGCAGCGGACGGGAGATGAGCAATCAGCCCCAGCATTTT. This rearrangement joins TRBV21-1 to TRBJ1-5. TRBV21-1 is listed as a pseudogene. This CDR3 is 15 amino acids long.

There are a few counts of this clonotype. The chain joins TRBV5-1 to TRBJ1-1; a possible D gene is TRBD1 (5 bases). From germline, CDR1 is SGHRS and CDR2 YFSETQ. This CDR3 is 18 amino acids long. With 3 bases removed from V and 0 bases from J, the gap between germline ends came to 21 bases. CDR3 residues: CASSSYPGTSGMNTEAFF. Here the CDR3 DNA reads TGCGCCAGCAGCTCCTACCCCGGGACCTCTGGAATGAACACTGAAGCTTTCTTT.

This chain joins TRBV5-1 and TRBJ1-1, with a weak D call TRBD1 (6 bases). Germline CDR1 is SGHRS and CDR2 is YFSETQ. There are 15 residues in the CDR3. Trimming took 3 bases from V and 1 from J, leaving 13 bases between them. Here the CDR3 reads CASSWTGHTNTEAFF. The DNA of the CDR3 is TGCGCCAGCAGCTGGACGGGACACACGAACACTGAAGCTTTCTTT.

The J gene is TRBJ2-5, the V gene TRBV14; D call uncertain. Trimming cost V 1 base and J 5 bases, with 11 bases left between them. The length of the CDR3 is 14 residues. Germline V gives CDR1 SGHDN, CDR2 FVKESK. The CDR3 nucleotides are TGTGCCAGCAGCCAAGTGGAAAGGTGGGAGACCCAGTACTTC. This translates into CASSQVERWETQYF.